This T cell receptor beta chain is from a study of type 1 and type 2 diabetes patients. As for the study in general: A total of fewer than 25,000,000 paired-end reads came from the whole study.

Roughly 9.8 milliliters of peripheral blood were drawn from each donor. The PCR template was genomic DNA. The TCR beta CDR3 region was amplified using 30 forward and 13 reverse primers. TCRdb redid the calling of the multiplex PCR reads with MiXCR, one entry per CDR3 protein. The sample yields some 250,000 distinct CDR3 sequences, roughly 48% seen once. CDR1 is DFQATT and CDR2 is SNEGSKA in the germline V gene (reference sequence). The CDR3 consists of 15 residues. V shed 2 bases, J shed 13 bases, and the junction held 12 bases outside the gene matches. The chain recombines TRBV20-1 with TRBJ1-6; 9 nucleotides agree with TRBD1. The source material was peripheral blood mononuclear cells (PBMCs). This TCR derives from a man younger than 35 with type 2 diabetes. The CDR3 here is CSARNTGTGLSPLHF. The CDR3 nucleotides read TGCAGTGCTAGAAATACCGGGACAGGGCTTAGTCCCCTCCACTTT.